The rows below give T cell receptor beta chains drawn from one sample of a study of shared clonotypes between healthy human individuals. Only in-frame clones appear in the TCRdb table, and some are missing; sequencing was by immunoSEQ multiplex PCR. The table includes about 2 million clones, roughly 94% detected once. Material for sequencing was naive CD4+ T cells sorted from blood. The receptor set was obtained from a man between 18 and 35 years old in good health. The CDR3 runs from the conserved cysteine through the conserved F or W. Each record gives: D gene, J gene, V gene, clone size, CDR3 DNA, CDR3 protein. A D gene is named only where the DNA matches it firmly. A row's size may be missing; if present it is once, few, many or a size class.

d_call: .
j_call: TRBJ2-6
v_call: TRBV7-3
clone_size: .
cdr3_nt: TGTGCCAGCAGCCCCGATAATTGGGCACGCTCTGGGGCCAACGTCCTGACTTTC
cdr3_aa: CASSPDNWARSGANVLTF

d_call: .
j_call: TRBJ1-6
v_call: TRBV7-9
clone_size: few
cdr3_nt: TGTGCCAGCAGCTTAGGCCAGGGATATAATTCACCCCTCCACTTT
cdr3_aa: CASSLGQGYNSPLHF

d_call: .
j_call: TRBJ2-1
v_call: TRBV5-5
clone_size: .
cdr3_nt: TGTGCCAGCAGTCTGGCTGCCGCCGCTACTGTGGGTGAGCAGTTCTTC
cdr3_aa: CASSLAAAATVGEQFF

d_call: TRBD1
j_call: TRBJ1-4
v_call: TRBV5-1
clone_size: once
cdr3_nt: TGCGCCAGCAGGTCCGGGACAGGGGGCCGGATTGATGAAAAACTGTTTTTT
cdr3_aa: CASRSGTGGRIDEKLFF

d_call: TRBD1
j_call: TRBJ1-1
v_call: TRBV6-5
clone_size: .
cdr3_nt: TGTGCCAGCAGCCGAGGACAGGGGAACACTGAAGCTTTCTTT
cdr3_aa: CASSRGQGNTEAFF

d_call: .
j_call: TRBJ2-3
v_call: TRBV6-5
clone_size: .
cdr3_nt: TGTGCCAGCAGTCCGGGACCCATCACAGATACGCAGTATTTT
cdr3_aa: CASSPGPITDTQYF

d_call: .
j_call: TRBJ1-3
v_call: TRBV7-2
clone_size: .
cdr3_nt: TGTGCCAGCAGCTTAAACGCAGGGGCTGGAAACACCATATATTTT
cdr3_aa: CASSLNAGAGNTIYF

d_call: .
j_call: TRBJ1-5
v_call: TRBV6-5
clone_size: .
cdr3_nt: TGTGCCAGCAGTTACTCGCGTGATAGCAATCAGCCCCAGCATTTT
cdr3_aa: CASSYSRDSNQPQHF

d_call: .
j_call: TRBJ1-1
v_call: TRBV28
clone_size: .
cdr3_nt: TGTGCCAGCACTGAACCCAGGGGAGGGTACACTGAAGCTTTCTTT
cdr3_aa: CASTEPRGGYTEAFF

d_call: .
j_call: TRBJ2-2
v_call: TRBV18
clone_size: once
cdr3_nt: TGTGCCAGCTCGGGGCAACAGGATACCGGGGAGCTGTTTTTT
cdr3_aa: CASSGQQDTGELFF

d_call: .
j_call: TRBJ2-3
v_call: TRBV10-3
clone_size: once
cdr3_nt: TGTGCCATCAGAGGCCAGACAGATACGCAGTATTTT
cdr3_aa: CAIRGQTDTQYF

d_call: TRBD2
j_call: TRBJ2-1
v_call: TRBV5-4
clone_size: .
cdr3_nt: TGTGCCAGCAGCCAACGGACTAGCGGGAATGAGCAGTTCTTC
cdr3_aa: CASSQRTSGNEQFF

d_call: TRBD1
j_call: TRBJ2-2
v_call: TRBV27
clone_size: once
cdr3_nt: TGTGCCAGCAGTTTATATGTAGGACAGGGGTACACCGGGGAGCTGTTTTTT
cdr3_aa: CASSLYVGQGYTGELFF

d_call: TRBD2
j_call: TRBJ2-3
v_call: TRBV30
clone_size: .
cdr3_nt: TGTGCCTGGAGTGTACCGTCTAGCGGGGGACGTCAAGCTACGCAGTATTTT
cdr3_aa: CAWSVPSSGGRQATQYF

d_call: .
j_call: TRBJ1-2
v_call: TRBV9
clone_size: once
cdr3_nt: TGTGCCAGCAGCGTAGGTACATCTCAGCACTATGGCTACACCTTC
cdr3_aa: CASSVGTSQHYGYTF

d_call: .
j_call: TRBJ1-2
v_call: TRBV30
clone_size: once
cdr3_nt: TGTGCCTGGAGACACACACACGGTGGCTACACCTTC
cdr3_aa: CAWRHTHGGYTF

d_call: .
j_call: TRBJ1-1
v_call: TRBV7-3
clone_size: .
cdr3_nt: TGTGCCAGCAGCTCCAGGGGCCTGAACACTGAAGCTTTCTTT
cdr3_aa: CASSSRGLNTEAFF

d_call: .
j_call: TRBJ2-5
v_call: TRBV7-9
clone_size: .
cdr3_nt: TGTGCCAGCAGCTCCTCGACTAGACAAGAGACCCAGTACTTC
cdr3_aa: CASSSSTRQETQYF

d_call: .
j_call: TRBJ2-3
v_call: TRBV11-3
clone_size: once
cdr3_nt: TGTGCCAGCAGCTTAGGCGGGGTCACAGATACGCAGTATTTT
cdr3_aa: CASSLGGVTDTQYF

d_call: .
j_call: TRBJ2-1
v_call: TRBV6-1
clone_size: .
cdr3_nt: TGTGCCAGCAGTGAACAGGCAGCGGCGGCCAATGAGCAGTTCTTC
cdr3_aa: CASSEQAAAANEQFF

d_call: .
j_call: TRBJ1-1
v_call: TRBV29-1
clone_size: once
cdr3_nt: TGCAGCTCGGGACACCCAAACACTGAAGCTTTCTTT
cdr3_aa: CSSGHPNTEAFF

d_call: .
j_call: TRBJ1-1
v_call: TRBV27
clone_size: once
cdr3_nt: TGTGCCAGCAGTTTGGCGGCGGACATGAACACTGAAGCTTTCTTT
cdr3_aa: CASSLAADMNTEAFF

d_call: TRBD1
j_call: TRBJ1-2
v_call: TRBV30
clone_size: .
cdr3_nt: TGTGCCTGGCTCTTACAGGGGAGGGCTAACTATGGCTACACCTTC
cdr3_aa: CAWLLQGRANYGYTF

d_call: .
j_call: TRBJ1-1
v_call: TRBV18
clone_size: .
cdr3_nt: TGTGCCAGCTCACGGACGGAGAACACTGAAGCTTTCTTT
cdr3_aa: CASSRTENTEAFF

d_call: .
j_call: TRBJ2-1
v_call: TRBV15
clone_size: .
cdr3_nt: TGTGCCACCACCCCAGGGATCACCTACAATGAGCAGTTCTTC
cdr3_aa: CATTPGITYNEQFF

d_call: TRBD1
j_call: TRBJ2-5
v_call: TRBV2
clone_size: .
cdr3_nt: TGTGCCAGCAAAACAGGGGTAGATATACAAGAGACCCAGTACTTC
cdr3_aa: CASKTGVDIQETQYF

d_call: TRBD1
j_call: TRBJ2-3
v_call: TRBV6-1
clone_size: .
cdr3_nt: TGTGCCAGCAGTGAGGACAGGGATACGCAGTATTTT
cdr3_aa: CASSEDRDTQYF

d_call: .
j_call: TRBJ1-4
v_call: TRBV4-1
clone_size: .
cdr3_nt: TGCGCCAGCAGCCAAGATCAGGGTTCGACTGAAAAACTGTTTTTT
cdr3_aa: CASSQDQGSTEKLFF

d_call: TRBD1
j_call: TRBJ2-2
v_call: TRBV11-3
clone_size: .
cdr3_nt: TGTGCCAGCAGCAAGGGACAGGGGAACACCGGGGAGCTGTTTTTT
cdr3_aa: CASSKGQGNTGELFF

d_call: TRBD1
j_call: TRBJ2-7
v_call: TRBV28
clone_size: .
cdr3_nt: TGTGCCAGCAGACCGGGACAGGGTGGAAACTACGAGCAGTACTTC
cdr3_aa: CASRPGQGGNYEQYF

d_call: TRBD2
j_call: TRBJ2-1
v_call: TRBV5-4
clone_size: .
cdr3_nt: TGTGCCAGCAGCTTCGAGGGACTAGCGAGCAATGAGCAGTTCTTC
cdr3_aa: CASSFEGLASNEQFF

d_call: TRBD1
j_call: TRBJ1-2
v_call: TRBV9
clone_size: .
cdr3_nt: TGTGCCAGCAGCGCCGGACAGGGGGGCGACTATGGCTACACCTTC
cdr3_aa: CASSAGQGGDYGYTF

d_call: TRBD1
j_call: TRBJ1-2
v_call: TRBV6-1
clone_size: .
cdr3_nt: TGTGCCAGCACCCCAGGAACAGGGGGAAACTATGGCTACACCTTC
cdr3_aa: CASTPGTGGNYGYTF

d_call: .
j_call: TRBJ2-7
v_call: TRBV15
clone_size: .
cdr3_nt: TGTGCCACCAGCAGAGATACGAGGGGCGAGCAGTACTTC
cdr3_aa: CATSRDTRGEQYF

d_call: .
j_call: TRBJ2-2
v_call: TRBV6-4
clone_size: once
cdr3_nt: TGTGCCAGCAGTGACAGACGACAGCTGTTTTTT
cdr3_aa: CASSDRRQLFF

d_call: .
j_call: TRBJ2-3
v_call: TRBV6-6
clone_size: .
cdr3_nt: TGTGCCAGCAGCCCCCCAGGGGAAAGTGATACGCAGTATTTT
cdr3_aa: CASSPPGESDTQYF

d_call: TRBD1
j_call: TRBJ1-6
v_call: TRBV6-1
clone_size: .
cdr3_nt: TGTGCCAGCAGGGCGACAGGGCGTTCACCCCTCCACTTT
cdr3_aa: CASRATGRSPLHF

d_call: .
j_call: TRBJ1-6
v_call: TRBV6-1
clone_size: once
cdr3_nt: TGTGCCAGCAGTGTACAGGGAGAATCACCCCTCCACTTT
cdr3_aa: CASSVQGESPLHF

d_call: .
j_call: TRBJ1-2
v_call: TRBV2
clone_size: .
cdr3_nt: TGTGCCAGCAGTGAAGAAGTGGGTGTCAGGGGAGCCTTC
cdr3_aa: CASSEEVGVRGAF

d_call: TRBD2
j_call: TRBJ2-1
v_call: TRBV9
clone_size: once
cdr3_nt: TGTGCCAGCAGCGAGCTTGATCGACTAGCGGGTAGGAGCTCCTACAATGAGCAGTTCTTC
cdr3_aa: CASSELDRLAGRSSYNEQFF

d_call: TRBD1
j_call: TRBJ2-5
v_call: TRBV7-9
clone_size: .
cdr3_nt: TGTGCCAGCGGGCAAGGCAGGGGGTTACAAGAGACCCAGTACTTC
cdr3_aa: CASGQGRGLQETQYF

d_call: .
j_call: TRBJ2-7
v_call: TRBV2
clone_size: few
cdr3_nt: TGTGCCAGCAGCCGAGACGGATCCTACGAGCAGTACTTC
cdr3_aa: CASSRDGSYEQYF

d_call: TRBD1
j_call: TRBJ1-6
v_call: TRBV19
clone_size: .
cdr3_nt: TGTGCCAGTACTCATAGGGGAAAACAGGGGTCACCCCTCCACTTT
cdr3_aa: CASTHRGKQGSPLHF

d_call: .
j_call: TRBJ1-1
v_call: TRBV7-9
clone_size: .
cdr3_nt: TGTGCCAGCAGCCCCCCGGGAGGCAGGGCGAACACTGAAGCTTTCTTT
cdr3_aa: CASSPPGGRANTEAFF

d_call: .
j_call: TRBJ1-1
v_call: TRBV21-1
clone_size: .
cdr3_nt: TGTGCCAGCAGCGGCAAACAGGGGGCGGAAGGGATGAACACTGAAGCTTTCTTT
cdr3_aa: CASSGKQGAEGMNTEAFF

d_call: TRBD1
j_call: TRBJ1-6
v_call: TRBV5-4
clone_size: .
cdr3_nt: TGTGCCAGCAGCTTGGTGCTTGGACAGGGCCTCTATAATTCACCCCTCCACTTT
cdr3_aa: CASSLVLGQGLYNSPLHF

d_call: TRBD1
j_call: TRBJ1-4
v_call: TRBV27
clone_size: .
cdr3_nt: TGTGCCAGCAGGGGACAGATTAATGAAAAACTGTTTTTT
cdr3_aa: CASRGQINEKLFF

d_call: TRBD1
j_call: TRBJ2-6
v_call: TRBV18
clone_size: once
cdr3_nt: TGTGCCAGCTCACTTATCCGGGACAGAAAAGTCTCTGGGGCCAACGTCCTGACTTTC
cdr3_aa: CASSLIRDRKVSGANVLTF

d_call: TRBD1
j_call: TRBJ1-4
v_call: TRBV4-2
clone_size: .
cdr3_nt: TGTGCCAGCAGCCAAGATCGGGCAGGGGGTAATGAAAAACTGTTTTTT
cdr3_aa: CASSQDRAGGNEKLFF

d_call: TRBD2
j_call: TRBJ2-4
v_call: TRBV10-2
clone_size: .
cdr3_nt: TGCGCCAGCAGTGAGTCGCGGGGGGCTCCGGTCGACATTCAGTACTTC
cdr3_aa: CASSESRGAPVDIQYF

d_call: .
j_call: TRBJ2-1
v_call: TRBV30
clone_size: .
cdr3_nt: TGTGCCTGGGGCGCTCGGGTTAGCGAGCAGTTCTTC
cdr3_aa: CAWGARVSEQFF

d_call: TRBD2
j_call: TRBJ2-2
v_call: TRBV10-3
clone_size: .
cdr3_nt: TGTGCCATCAGTGAGTGGGGGCGGGGACTAGCGTCCGGGGAGCTGTTTTTT
cdr3_aa: CAISEWGRGLASGELFF

d_call: TRBD1
j_call: TRBJ1-2
v_call: TRBV2
clone_size: .
cdr3_nt: TGTGCCAGCAGTGAAACAGGACAGGGGGCAGATGGCTACACCTTC
cdr3_aa: CASSETGQGADGYTF

d_call: .
j_call: TRBJ1-4
v_call: TRBV4-1
clone_size: .
cdr3_nt: TGCGCCAGCGGCCAGCCCCCCTTAGCCGGGAAACTGTTTTTT
cdr3_aa: CASGQPPLAGKLFF

d_call: .
j_call: TRBJ2-7
v_call: TRBV7-7
clone_size: .
cdr3_nt: TGTGCTAGCAGCCCTTTTCGGGGGGCATCCTACGAGCAGTACTTC
cdr3_aa: CASSPFRGASYEQYF

d_call: .
j_call: TRBJ2-2
v_call: TRBV6-5
clone_size: .
cdr3_nt: TGTGCCAGCAGTAGGGGGTCCGGGGAGCTGTTTTTT
cdr3_aa: CASSRGSGELFF

d_call: TRBD1
j_call: TRBJ2-3
v_call: TRBV7-2
clone_size: .
cdr3_nt: TGTGCCAGCAGCTTCAGACAGGGAGGCACAGATACGCAGTATTTT
cdr3_aa: CASSFRQGGTDTQYF

d_call: .
j_call: TRBJ1-2
v_call: TRBV12-5
clone_size: .
cdr3_nt: TGTGCTAGTGGTCCAGACCCGGGAAACTATGGCTACACCTTC
cdr3_aa: CASGPDPGNYGYTF